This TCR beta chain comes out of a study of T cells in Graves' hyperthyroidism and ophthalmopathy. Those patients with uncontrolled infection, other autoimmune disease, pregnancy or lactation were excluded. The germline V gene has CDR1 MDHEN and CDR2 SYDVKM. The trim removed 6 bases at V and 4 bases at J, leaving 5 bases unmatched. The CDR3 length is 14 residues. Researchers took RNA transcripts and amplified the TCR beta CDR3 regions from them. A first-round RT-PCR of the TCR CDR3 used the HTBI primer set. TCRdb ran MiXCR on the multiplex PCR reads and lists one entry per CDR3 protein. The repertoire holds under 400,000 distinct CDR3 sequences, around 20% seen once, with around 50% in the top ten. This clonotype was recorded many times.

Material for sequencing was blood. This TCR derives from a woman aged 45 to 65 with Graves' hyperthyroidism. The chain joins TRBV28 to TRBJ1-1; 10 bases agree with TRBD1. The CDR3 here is CASRSGTGVTEAFF. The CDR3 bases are TGTGCCAGCAGGTCCGGGACAGGGGTCACTGAAGCTTTCTTT.